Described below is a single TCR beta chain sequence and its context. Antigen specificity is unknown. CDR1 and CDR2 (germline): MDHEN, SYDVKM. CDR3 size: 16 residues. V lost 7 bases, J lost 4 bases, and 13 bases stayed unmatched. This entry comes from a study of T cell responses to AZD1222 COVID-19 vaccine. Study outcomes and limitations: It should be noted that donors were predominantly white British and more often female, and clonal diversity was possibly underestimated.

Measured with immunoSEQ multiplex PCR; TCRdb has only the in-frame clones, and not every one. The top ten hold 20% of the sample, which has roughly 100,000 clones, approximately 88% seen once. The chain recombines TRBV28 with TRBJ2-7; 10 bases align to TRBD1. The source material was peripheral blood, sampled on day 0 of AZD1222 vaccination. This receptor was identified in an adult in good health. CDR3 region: CASISGGTGAGYEQYF. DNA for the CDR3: TGTGCCAGCATCAGCGGAGGGACAGGGGCGGGATACGAGCAGTACTTC. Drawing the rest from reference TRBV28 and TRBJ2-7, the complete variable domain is DVKVTQSSRYLVKRTGEKVFLECVQDMDHENMFWYRQDPGLGLRLIYFSYDVKMKEKGDIPEGYSVSREKKERFSLILESASTNQTSMYLCASISGGTGAGYEQYFGPGTRLTVT.